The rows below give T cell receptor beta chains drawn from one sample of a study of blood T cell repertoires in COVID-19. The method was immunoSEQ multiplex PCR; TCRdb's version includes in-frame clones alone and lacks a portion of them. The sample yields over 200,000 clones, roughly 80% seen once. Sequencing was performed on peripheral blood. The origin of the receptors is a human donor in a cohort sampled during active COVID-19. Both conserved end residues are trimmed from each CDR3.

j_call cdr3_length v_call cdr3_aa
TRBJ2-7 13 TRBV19 ASSRPGQLTYEQY
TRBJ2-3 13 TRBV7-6 ASSPTSGSTDTQY
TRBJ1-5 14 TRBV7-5 ARSRISRGDYQPQH
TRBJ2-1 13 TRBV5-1 ASSLATSPGDEQF
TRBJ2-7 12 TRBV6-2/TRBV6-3 ASSYQGPSYEQY
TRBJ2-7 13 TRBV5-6 ASSLGTGLTYEQY
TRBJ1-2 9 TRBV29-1 SDGTGYGYT
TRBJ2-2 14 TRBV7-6 ASSLPWGPTAGELF
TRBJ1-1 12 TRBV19 ASRRTGENTEAF
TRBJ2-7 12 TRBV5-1 ASSWRTGTYEQY
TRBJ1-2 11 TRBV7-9 ASSWADILART
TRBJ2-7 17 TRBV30 AWSVRRGVAGYTSYEQY
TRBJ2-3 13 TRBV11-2 ASSSTPSMLDTQY
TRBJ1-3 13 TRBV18 ASSPRTGEGNTIY
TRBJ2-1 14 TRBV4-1 ASSQDEGAGYNEQF
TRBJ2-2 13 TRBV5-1 ASSYAEGNTGELF
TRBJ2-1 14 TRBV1 TSRAFDGGSYNEQF
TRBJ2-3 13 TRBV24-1 ATSEPDRGLDTQY
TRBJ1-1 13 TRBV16 ASSQSKLQFTEAF
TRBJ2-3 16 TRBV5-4 ASSLDLESGRASDTQY
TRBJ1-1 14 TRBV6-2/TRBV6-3 ASSRYDRGRNTEAF
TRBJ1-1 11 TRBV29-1 SVDRGGNTEAF
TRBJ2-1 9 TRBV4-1 ASSQRQERF
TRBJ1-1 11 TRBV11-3 ASSLDRGSGAF
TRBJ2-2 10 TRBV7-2 ASSPLPRELF
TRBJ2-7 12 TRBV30 AWSVAGASYEQY
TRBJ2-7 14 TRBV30 AWSPSPGGPTYEQY
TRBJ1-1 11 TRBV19 ASIPQGYTEAF
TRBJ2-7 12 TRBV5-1 ASSLGGRGDEQY
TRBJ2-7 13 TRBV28 ASSEDKGWEYEQY
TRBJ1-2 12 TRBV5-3 ARSSRDTLHGYT
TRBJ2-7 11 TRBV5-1 ASSLVLAGEQY
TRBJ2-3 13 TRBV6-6 ASSYSGGATDTQY
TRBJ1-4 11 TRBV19 ASRDRGPEKLF
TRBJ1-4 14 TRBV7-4 ASNQLHLGTNEKLF
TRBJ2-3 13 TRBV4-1 ASSPGTSGTDTQY
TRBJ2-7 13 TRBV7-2 ASSLEQGAVYEQY
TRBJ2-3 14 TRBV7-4 ASSPDRGLGTDTQY
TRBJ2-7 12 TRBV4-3 ASSQDAVAAEQY